This entry lists 21 T cell receptor beta chains sequenced from one sample in a study of T cells after yellow fever vaccination. From the 5' RACE reads, TCRdb called clonotypes with MiXCR, one entry per CDR3 protein. The repertoire holds some 260,000 distinct CDR3 sequences, with 5.2% as singletons. The sequencing here drew on CD4+ T cells sorted from PBMCs, taken on the day of the yellow fever booster vaccination. These receptors all stem from a man aged 18 to 29 who received the YFV17D yellow fever vaccine.

J is TRBJ1-3 and V is TRBV4-3; D might be TRBD1 (5 bases). Trimming left V 0 bases short and J 0 bases short, with 9 bases between. CDR3 length: 16 amino acids. Per germline, CDR1 LGHNA and CDR2 YSLEER. CDR3 nucleotide sequence: TGCGCCAGCAGCCAAGATTCTAGGGGCTCTGGAAACACCATATATTTT. Residues: CASSQDSRGSGNTIYF.

This clonotype was seen a few times. The V call is TRBV21-1, the J call TRBJ2-5; the DNA was not compared with TRBD2, the D call given in the table. TRBV21-1 is deemed a pseudogene. There are 16 residues in the CDR3. CDR3 coding DNA: TGTGCCAGCAGCAAAGCTGGGCGGGGGGGCCTCGGGGCCCAGTACTTC. Residues: CASSKAGRGGLGAQYF.

This clonotype came up a few times. The chain uses TRBV7-2 and TRBJ1-4; no definite D call. Trimming took off 5 bases at V and 8 bases at J, with 15 bases between the two ends. Germline V gene lookup returns CDR1 SGHTA and CDR2 FQGNSA. The length of the CDR3 is 14 residues. The CDR3 spells CASSTDGLGEKLFF. In DNA, the CDR3 is TGTGCCAGCAGCACGGACGGGTTGGGGGAAAAACTGTTTTTT.

The chain links TRBV7-2 to TRBJ1-2; 9 nucleotides align to TRBD1. Germline CDR1 SGHTA, CDR2 FQGNSA. The CDR3 sequence is 14 residues long. V lost 5 bases to trimming and J lost 8 bases; unmatched junction nucleotides: 9. The CDR3 sequence: CASSRDRGLRGYTF. In nucleotides, the CDR3 is TGTGCCAGCAGCAGAGACAGGGGGTTAAGAGGCTACACCTTC. The variable domain in full, completed from reference TRBV7-2 and TRBJ1-2, reads GAGVSQSPSNKVTEKGKDVELRCDPISGHTALYWYRQSLGQGLEFLIYFQGNSAPDKSGLPSDRFSAERTGGSVSTLTIQRTQQEDSAVYLCASSRDRGLRGYTFGSGTRLTVV.

This clonotype appeared many times. This rearrangement joins TRBV20-1 to TRBJ2-3; D ambiguous. Germline CDR1 DFQATT, CDR2 SNEGSKA (reference sequence). Trimming stripped 5 bases from V and 1 base from J, with 7 bases between. This CDR3 comprises 12 residues. In DNA form, the CDR3 reads TGCAGTGCTGCGACCGGCACAGATACGCAGTATTTT. Translated, it gives CSAATGTDTQYF.

This chain joins TRBV5-1 and TRBJ2-1, with a tentative D call TRBD2 (7 bases). CDR1 SGHRS and CDR2 YFSETQ come from the germline V gene. V was clipped by 1 base and J by 6 bases, with 23 bases between them. The CDR3 is 18 residues long. The CDR3 sequence is CASSLRWPGAGEGNEQFF. In DNA, the CDR3 is TGCGCCAGCAGCTTGCGATGGCCGGGGGCGGGAGAAGGCAATGAGCAGTTCTTC. Based on the CDR3 plus reference TRBV5-1 and TRBJ2-1, the full variable domain is KAGVTQTPRYLIKTRGQQVTLSCSPISGHRSVSWYQQTPGQGLQFLFEYFSETQRNKGNFPGRFSGRQFSNSRSEMNVSTLELGDSALYLCASSLRWPGAGEGNEQFFGPGTRLTVL.

J is TRBJ1-2 and V is TRBV27, with D possibly being TRBD1 (5 bases). The CDR3 is 14 residues long. V lost 4 bases, J lost 3 bases, and 12 bases lay in between. Germline V lookup: CDR1 MNHEY, CDR2 SMNVEV (reference sequence). The CDR3, as DNA: TGTGCCAGCAGTTCATACGGGGGGGACTATGGCTACACCTTC. Translation gives CASSSYGGDYGYTF.

The CDR3 DNA follows: TGTGCCAGCAGCTCTCAGAGAACCTACGAAGCTTTCTTT. Its translation: CASSSQRTYEAFF. The chain recombines TRBV5-4 with TRBJ1-1; no definite D call. Germline loops: CDR1 SGHNT, CDR2 YYREEE (reference sequence). The CDR3 consists of 13 residues. Trimming took off 3 bases at V and 8 bases at J, with 14 bases between the two ends.

There are a few counts of this clonotype. This sequence joins TRBV12-3 or TRBV12-4 and TRBJ1-2, with no clear D. The CDR3 spans 13 residues. Between the trimmed V and J ends, which lost 3 bases and 8 bases, there was a span of 13 bases. CDR3: CASSFVGKGGYTF. Written as DNA, the CDR3 is TGTGCCAGCAGTTTCGTGGGGAAAGGGGGCTACACCTTC.

The sample holds many counts of this clonotype. The chain couples TRBV6-5 to TRBJ2-1; perhaps TRBD1 as D (5 bases). CDR3 size: 14 residues. Looked up from germline, CDR1 is MNHEY and CDR2 is SVGAGI. V dropped 2 bases and J dropped 10 bases, with 15 bases sitting between them. This CDR3 is CASSYGGAPREQFF. In nucleotides, the CDR3 is TGTGCCAGCAGTTACGGTGGGGCCCCCAGGGAGCAGTTCTTC.

This clonotype was counted at least ten times. This chain links TRBV7-8 with TRBJ2-2; D unresolved. This CDR3 is 16 amino acids long. Trimming took 5 bases from V and 0 from J, leaving 13 bases between them. CDR1 SGHVS and CDR2 FQNEAQ come from the germline V gene. CDR3 loop: CASSLNRVTNTGELFF. Written as DNA, the CDR3 is TGTGCCAGCAGCCTTAACAGAGTAACGAACACCGGGGAGCTGTTTTTT.

With regard to this clonotype: At one end the junction does not follow the germline gene, possibly because of a read error. The chain joins TRBV7-2 to TRBJ1-5; D is perhaps TRBD1 (5 bases). The germline CDR1 and CDR2 sequences are SGHTA and FQGNSA. The CDR3 has 16 amino acids. This chain's CDR3 is CASSLVLGLGDQTQHF. The CDR3 DNA reads TGTGCCAGCAGCTTAGTGTTGGGGCTTGGCGATCAGACCCAGCATTTT.

This clonotype was detected ten times or more. This rearrangement joins TRBV20-1 to TRBJ1-6; no firm D call. The CDR3 is 20 amino acids. V lost 5 bases and J 1 base, leaving 27 bases between the germline ends. Per germline, CDR1 DFQATT and CDR2 SNEGSKA (reference sequence). The CDR3 here is CSAQMGNSRSYRSYNSPLHF. The CDR3 DNA reads TGCAGTGCTCAGATGGGGAACAGCCGTAGTTATAGGTCCTATAATTCACCCCTCCACTTT.

There are a few counts of this clonotype. The chain uses TRBV28 and TRBJ1-2, with 7 bases aligning to TRBD1. V shed 1 base and J 4 bases; nucleotides not matched to a gene: 9. Germline CDR1 reads MDHEN; CDR2 reads SYDVKM. The CDR3 runs to 16 residues. In nucleotides, the CDR3 is TGTGCCAGCAGTTTATTTGAAGGGGGCTTCAGCTATGGCTACACCTTC. Translating it yields CASSLFEGGFSYGYTF.

The sample holds many counts of this clonotype. The chain uses TRBV5-1 and TRBJ1-4; D may be TRBD1 (6 bases). There are 14 residues in the CDR3. The V gene's germline CDR1 is SGHRS and CDR2 YFSETQ. Trimming took 9 bases from V and 6 from J, leaving 18 bases between them. The CDR3 DNA reads TGCGCCACCTCAAAGGGGGGGATTGATGAAAAACTGTTTTTT. Amino acids: CATSKGGIDEKLFF.

The chain combines TRBV9 with TRBJ2-3; D possibly corresponds to TRBD2 (6 bases). Germline CDR1 is SGDLS and CDR2 is YYNGEE. This CDR3 has 16 residues. Trimming stripped 3 bases from V and 8 bases from J, with 22 bases between. This CDR3 is CASSASTSPTVVTQYF. The CDR3 DNA reads as TGTGCCAGCAGCGCCTCGACTAGTCCGACGGTTGTTACGCAGTATTTT.

This clonotype has just a few counts. The rearrangement joins TRBV4-3 to TRBJ1-5; D not resolved. V lost 8 bases and J lost 0, with 14 bases in between. The CDR3 consists of 15 residues. Germline V lookup: CDR1 LGHNA, CDR2 YSLEER. CDR3 sequence reads: CASDRAYTSNQPQHF. In nucleotides, the CDR3 is TGCGCCAGCGATAGGGCTTATACTAGCAATCAGCCCCAGCATTTT.

Ten or more counts support this clonotype. The rearrangement links TRBV7-9 to TRBJ1-1; D is possibly TRBD1 (5 bases). This CDR3 is 14 amino acids long. Germline V CDR1 and CDR2: SEHNR, FQNEAQ (reference sequence). Trimming shortened V by 3 bases and J by 2 bases, and 10 bases separated the two germline ends. CDR3 in DNA: TGTGCCAGCAGCTTTGGGGGGACTAACACTGAAGCTTTCTTT. Encoded protein: CASSFGGTNTEAFF.

The chain links TRBV10-3 to TRBJ2-3; 9 positions agree with TRBD2. Germline CDR1 ENHRY, CDR2 SYGVKD. The CDR3 length is 20 residues. V shed 4 bases, J shed 0 bases, and the junction held 17 bases outside the gene matches. This CDR3 is CAISVFLRGTSPLSTDTQYF. DNA for the CDR3: TGTGCCATCAGTGTCTTTCTCCGGGGGACTAGCCCTCTGAGCACAGATACGCAGTATTTT.

This rearrangement joins TRBV6-6 to TRBJ1-6; 11 bases map to TRBD1. Germline values: CDR1 MNHNY, CDR2 SVGAGI (reference sequence). The CDR3 extends over 15 amino acids. J lost 11 bases, V lost 4 bases, and 7 bases had no gene match. This CDR3 is CASSFLDRGRAPLHF. The CDR3 DNA reads TGTGCCAGCAGTTTCTTGGACAGGGGGCGGGCACCCCTCCACTTT.

This chain connects TRBV24-1 to TRBJ2-5, with D possibly called TRBD1 or TRBD2 (5 bases each). CDR3 size: 15 residues. The germline V gene encodes CDR1 KGHDR and CDR2 SFDVKD. V lost 3 bases and J lost 2, with 12 bases in between. Here the CDR3 reads CATSDATGLQETQYF. The CDR3 nucleotides read TGTGCCACCAGTGATGCAACAGGACTTCAAGAGACCCAGTACTTC.